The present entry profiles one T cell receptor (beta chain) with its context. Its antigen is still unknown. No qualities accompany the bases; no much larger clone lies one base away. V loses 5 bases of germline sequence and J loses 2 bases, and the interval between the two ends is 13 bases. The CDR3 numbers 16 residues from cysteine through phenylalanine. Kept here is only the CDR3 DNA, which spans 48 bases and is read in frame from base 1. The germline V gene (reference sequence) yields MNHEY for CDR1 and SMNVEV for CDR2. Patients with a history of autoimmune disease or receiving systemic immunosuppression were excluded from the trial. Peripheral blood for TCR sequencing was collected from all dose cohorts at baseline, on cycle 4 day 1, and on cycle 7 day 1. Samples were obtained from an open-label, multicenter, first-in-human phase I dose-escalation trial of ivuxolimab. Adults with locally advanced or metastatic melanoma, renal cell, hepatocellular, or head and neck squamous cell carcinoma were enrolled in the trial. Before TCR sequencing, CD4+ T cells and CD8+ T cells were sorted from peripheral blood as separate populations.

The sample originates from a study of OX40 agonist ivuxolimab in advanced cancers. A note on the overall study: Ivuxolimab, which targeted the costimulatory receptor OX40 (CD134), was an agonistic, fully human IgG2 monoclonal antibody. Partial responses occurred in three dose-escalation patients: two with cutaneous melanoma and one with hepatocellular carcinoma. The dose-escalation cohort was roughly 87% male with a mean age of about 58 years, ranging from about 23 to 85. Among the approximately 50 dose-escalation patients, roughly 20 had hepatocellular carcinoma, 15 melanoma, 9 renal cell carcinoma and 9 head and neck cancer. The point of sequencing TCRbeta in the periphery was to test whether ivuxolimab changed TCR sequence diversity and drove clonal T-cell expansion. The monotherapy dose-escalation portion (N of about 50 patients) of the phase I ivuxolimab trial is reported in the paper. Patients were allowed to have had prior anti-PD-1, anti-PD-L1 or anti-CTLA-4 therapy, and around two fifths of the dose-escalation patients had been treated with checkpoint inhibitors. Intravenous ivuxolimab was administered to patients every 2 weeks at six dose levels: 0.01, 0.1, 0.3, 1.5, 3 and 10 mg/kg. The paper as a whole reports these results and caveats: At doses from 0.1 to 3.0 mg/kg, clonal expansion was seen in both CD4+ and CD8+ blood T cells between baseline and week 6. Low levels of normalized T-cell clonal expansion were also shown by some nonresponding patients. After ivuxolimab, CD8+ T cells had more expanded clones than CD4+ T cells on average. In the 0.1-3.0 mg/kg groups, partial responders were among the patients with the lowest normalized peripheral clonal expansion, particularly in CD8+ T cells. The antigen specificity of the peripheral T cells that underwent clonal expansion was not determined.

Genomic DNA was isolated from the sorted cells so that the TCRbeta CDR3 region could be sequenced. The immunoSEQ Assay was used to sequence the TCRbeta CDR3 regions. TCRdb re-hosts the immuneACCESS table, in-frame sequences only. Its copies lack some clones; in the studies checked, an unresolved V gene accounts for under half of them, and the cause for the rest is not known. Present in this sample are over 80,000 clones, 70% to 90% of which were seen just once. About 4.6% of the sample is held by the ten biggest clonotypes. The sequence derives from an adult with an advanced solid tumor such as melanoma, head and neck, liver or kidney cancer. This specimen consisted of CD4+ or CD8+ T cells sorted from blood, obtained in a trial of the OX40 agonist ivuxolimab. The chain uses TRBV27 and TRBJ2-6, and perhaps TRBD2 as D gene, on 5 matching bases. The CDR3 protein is CASSPSTGAGANVLTF. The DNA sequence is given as TGTGCCAGCAGTCCCTCGACCGGGGCTGGGGCCAACGTCCTGACTTTC.